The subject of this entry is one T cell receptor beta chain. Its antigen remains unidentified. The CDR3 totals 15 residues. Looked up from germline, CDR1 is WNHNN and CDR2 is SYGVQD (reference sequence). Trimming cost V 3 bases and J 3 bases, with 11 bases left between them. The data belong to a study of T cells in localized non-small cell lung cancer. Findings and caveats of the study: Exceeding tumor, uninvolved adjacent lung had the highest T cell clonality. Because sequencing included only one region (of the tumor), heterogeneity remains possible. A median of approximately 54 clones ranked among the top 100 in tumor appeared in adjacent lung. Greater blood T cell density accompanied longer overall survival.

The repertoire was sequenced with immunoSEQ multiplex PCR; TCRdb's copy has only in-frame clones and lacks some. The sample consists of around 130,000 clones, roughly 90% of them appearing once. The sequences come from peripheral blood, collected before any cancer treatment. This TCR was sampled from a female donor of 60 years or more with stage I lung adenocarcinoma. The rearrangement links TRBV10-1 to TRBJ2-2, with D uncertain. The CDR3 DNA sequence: TGCGCCAGCAGTGATGGCGCGTTAGACACCGGGGAGCTGTTTTTT. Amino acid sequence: CASSDGALDTGELFF.